The present T cell receptor beta chain was sequenced within a study of radiation and T cells in renal cell carcinoma. The repertoire was sequenced with immunoSEQ multiplex PCR; TCRdb's copy has only in-frame clones and lacks some. The sample includes about 76,000 clones, roughly nine tenths of them seen just once. Time point indicated: blood 4 weeks post-SBRT, at nephrectomy. As to treatment: 15 Gy SBRT to primary tumor, nephrectomy 4 weeks later. Nephrectomy followed 15 Gy stereotactic body radiation by 4 weeks. Blood was sampled at baseline, 2 weeks and 4 weeks after SBRT. The tumor was a clear cell renal cell carcinoma. Sequencing used blood, obtained from a patient whose treatment included radiotherapy and nephrectomy. The origin of this receptor is a woman in her 70s with renal cell carcinoma.

CDR3 amino acids: CASTARLAVETQYF. In DNA form, the CDR3 reads TGTGCCAGCACGGCCAGACTAGCTGTCGAGACCCAGTACTTC. The V gene is TRBV2, the J gene TRBJ2-5; 7 bases align to TRBD2. There are 14 residues in the CDR3. The V gene end was trimmed by 7 bases and the J gene end by 5 bases; junction bases not matched to a gene: 10. Germline loops: CDR1 SNHLY, CDR2 FYNNEI. The full variable domain, in which reference TRBV2 and TRBJ2-5 provide the parts outside the CDR3, is EPEVTQTPSHQVTQMGQEVILRCVPISNHLYFYWYRQILGQKVEFLVSFYNNEISEKSEIFDDQFSVERPDGSNFTLKIRSTKLEDSAMYFCASTARLAVETQYFGPGTRLLVL.